Many counts were recorded for the clone carrying this T cell receptor (beta chain). The data were obtained in a study of T cells after yellow fever vaccination. Overall study: SMART-Seq v4 Ultra Low Input served to prepare low-cell-number fractions.

Template switching by 5'RACE produced TCR cDNA, adding a universal primer site and UMIs. TCRdb processed the 5' RACE reads anew with MiXCR; each CDR3 protein has one entry. This sample carries about 260,000 distinct CDR3 sequences, 10% to 15% of them seen once, and the ten largest clones take 0.45% to 0.65%. The V gene lost 5 bases and the J gene lost 0 bases, with 14 bases spanning the gap. The CDR3 loop spans 14 amino acids. The V gene's germline CDR1 is DFQATT and CDR2 SNEGSKA (reference sequence). The clonotype comes from a man aged 30-40 years who received the YFV17D yellow fever vaccine. The sequencing used CD4+ T cells sorted from PBMCs, collected 45 days after the yellow fever booster vaccination. The rearrangement links TRBV20-1 to TRBJ2-7, with D unresolved. CDR3 residues: CSADLGYSSYEQYF. Written as DNA, the CDR3 is TGCAGTGCTGACCTAGGTTATAGCTCCTACGAGCAGTACTTC.